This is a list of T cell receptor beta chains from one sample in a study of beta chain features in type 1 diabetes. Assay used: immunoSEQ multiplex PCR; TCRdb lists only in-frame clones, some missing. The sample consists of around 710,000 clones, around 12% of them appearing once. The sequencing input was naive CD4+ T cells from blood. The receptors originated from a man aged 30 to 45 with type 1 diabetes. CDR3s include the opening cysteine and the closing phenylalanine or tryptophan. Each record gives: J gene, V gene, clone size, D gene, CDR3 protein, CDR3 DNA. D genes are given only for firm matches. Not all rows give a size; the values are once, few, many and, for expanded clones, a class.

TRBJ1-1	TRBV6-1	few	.	CASSERDLSEAFF	TGTGCCAGCAGTGAACGGGACCTTTCGGAAGCTTTCTTT
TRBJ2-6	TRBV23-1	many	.	CASSQFVQGLAGANVLTF	TGCGCCAGCAGTCAATTCGTGCAGGGGCTAGCTGGGGCCAACGTCCTGACTTTC
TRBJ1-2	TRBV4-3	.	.	CASSQVNENYGYTF	TGCGCCAGCAGCCAAGTTAACGAGAACTATGGCTACACCTTC
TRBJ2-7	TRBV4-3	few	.	CASSQDHGRGDEQYF	TGCGCCAGCAGCCAAGATCACGGCAGGGGGGACGAGCAGTACTTC
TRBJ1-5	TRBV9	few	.	CASSVGGVNQPQHF	TGTGCCAGCAGCGTAGGGGGGGTTAATCAGCCCCAGCATTTT
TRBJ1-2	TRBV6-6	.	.	CASSYSRNYGYTF	TGTGCCAGCAGTTACTCGCGTAACTATGGCTACACCTTC
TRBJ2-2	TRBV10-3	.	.	CAIRDRFGINTGELFF	TGTGCCATCAGAGACAGGTTCGGAATAAACACCGGGGAGCTGTTTTTT
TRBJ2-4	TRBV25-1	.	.	CASSEAGAAKNIQYF	TGTGCCAGCAGTGAGGCAGGGGCAGCCAAAAACATTCAGTACTTC
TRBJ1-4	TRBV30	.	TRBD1	CAWSVSGTGGGTNEKLFF	TGTGCCTGGAGTGTGTCAGGGACAGGGGGGGGAACTAATGAAAAACTGTTTTTT
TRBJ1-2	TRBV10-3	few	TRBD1	CAISERDSPLEGYTF	TGTGCCATCAGTGAGAGGGACAGCCCCTTAGAGGGCTACACCTTC
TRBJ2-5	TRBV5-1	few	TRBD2	CASSFSTGGETQYF	TGCGCCAGCAGCTTCAGTACGGGAGGCGAGACCCAGTACTTC
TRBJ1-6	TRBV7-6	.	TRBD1	CASSLRGQSDSPLHF	TGTGCCAGCAGCCTCCGGGGACAGTCGGATTCACCCCTCCACTTT
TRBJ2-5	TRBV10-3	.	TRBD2	CATRRGQETQYF	TGTGCTACCCGGCGGGGGCAAGAGACCCAGTACTTC
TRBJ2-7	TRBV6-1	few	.	CASSDAGTSFYEQYF	TGTGCCAGCAGTGACGCCGGGACATCGTTCTACGAGCAGTACTTC
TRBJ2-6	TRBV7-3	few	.	CASSLRSGSGANVLTF	TGTGCCAGCAGCTTAAGGTCGGGTTCTGGGGCCAACGTCCTGACTTTC
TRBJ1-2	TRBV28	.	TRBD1	CASSLRGQGYGYTF	TGTGCCAGCAGTTTAAGGGGGCAGGGCTATGGCTACACCTTC
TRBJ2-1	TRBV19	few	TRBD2	CASSMLAGEYNEQFF	TGTGCCAGTAGTATGCTAGCGGGGGAATACAATGAGCAGTTCTTC
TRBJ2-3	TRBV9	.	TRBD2	CASSDSGVSTDTQYF	TGTGCCAGCAGCGATAGCGGGGTTAGCACAGATACGCAGTATTTT
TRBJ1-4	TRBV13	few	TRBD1	CASSLRQGGEKLFF	TGTGCCAGCAGCCTCCGACAGGGGGGTGAAAAACTGTTTTTT
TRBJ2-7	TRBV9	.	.	CASSRDYEQYF	TGTGCCAGCAGCAGGGACTACGAGCAGTACTTC
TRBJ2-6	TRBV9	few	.	CASSVAKGGSKTLRANVLTF	TGTGCCAGCAGCGTAGCGAAAGGGGGTAGCAAGACGTTGAGGGCCAACGTCCTGACTTTC
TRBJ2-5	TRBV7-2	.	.	CASSRGSTPETQYF	TGTGCCAGCAGTCGGGGGTCTACCCCAGAGACCCAGTACTTC
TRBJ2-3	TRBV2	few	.	CASTLRRDTQYF	TGTGCCAGCACCTTAAGGAGAGATACGCAGTATTTT
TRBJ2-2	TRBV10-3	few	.	CAISEGETANTGELFF	TGTGCCATCAGTGAAGGAGAGACGGCTAACACCGGGGAGCTGTTTTTT
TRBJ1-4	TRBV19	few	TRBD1	CASSLRDTGDEKLFF	TGTGCCAGTAGCCTCCGGGACACAGGGGATGAAAAACTGTTTTTT
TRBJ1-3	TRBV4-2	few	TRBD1	CASSQETGGSGGNTIYF	TGTGCCAGCAGCCAAGAGACAGGGGGCTCGGGTGGAAACACCATATATTTT
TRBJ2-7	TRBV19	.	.	CASSLDRAYEQYF	TGTGCCAGTAGCCTGGACAGAGCCTACGAGCAGTACTTC
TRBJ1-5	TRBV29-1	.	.	CSVEINSNQPQHF	TGCAGCGTTGAAATCAATAGCAATCAGCCCCAGCATTTT
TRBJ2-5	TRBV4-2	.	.	CASSQDSQETQYF	TGTGCCAGCAGCCAAGACTCCCAAGAGACCCAGTACTTC
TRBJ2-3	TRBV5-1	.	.	CASLSNEGSDTQYF	TGCGCCAGCTTAAGCAATGAGGGGTCGGATACGCAGTATTTT
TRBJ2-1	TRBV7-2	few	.	CASTQQGRNEQFF	TGTGCCAGCACCCAACAAGGGAGGAATGAGCAGTTCTTC
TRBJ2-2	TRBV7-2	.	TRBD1	CASSWGQGGTGELFF	TGTGCCAGCAGCTGGGGACAGGGAGGGACCGGGGAGCTGTTTTTT
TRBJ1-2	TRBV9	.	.	CASSVAGGTNYGYTF	TGTGCCAGCAGCGTAGCCGGGGGAACGAACTATGGCTACACCTTC
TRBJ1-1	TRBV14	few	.	CASSQSGWGLNTEAFF	TGTGCCAGCAGCCAATCGGGCTGGGGTTTGAACACTGAAGCTTTCTTT
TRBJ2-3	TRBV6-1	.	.	CASSELVYPKEYF	TGTGCCAGCAGTGAGCTAGTATACCCCAAGGAGTATTTT
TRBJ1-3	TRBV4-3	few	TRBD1	CASSQGQNSGNTIYF	TGCGCCAGCAGCCAGGGACAGAACTCTGGAAACACCATATATTTT
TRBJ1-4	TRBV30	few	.	CAWSEGQMREKLFF	TGTGCCTGGAGTGAAGGGCAAATGCGGGAAAAACTGTTTTTT
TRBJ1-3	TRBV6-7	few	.	CASSYFGTAGNTIYF	TGTGCCAGCAGTTACTTCGGGACGGCCGGAAACACCATATATTTT
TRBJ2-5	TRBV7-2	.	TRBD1	CASSLTGAETQYF	TGTGCCAGCAGCTTAACAGGGGCCGAGACCCAGTACTTC